The 3 T cell receptor delta chains below all came from one sample that was sequenced in a study of gamma-delta chains in newborns, infants, children. TCRdb re-called the reads using CATT. The sample comprises over a thousand delta-chain clones, 7.1% of which are singletons, and 25% to 30% rests with the top ten. The specimen sequenced was blood. Receptors originate from a child who was a newborn, infant or young child, either healthy, febrile or measles-vaccinated (not recorded which).

By frequency in the sample, this clone is large (0.1 to 1%). The same CDR3 also results from other DNA sequences found in this sample. The V and J genes are TRDV2 and TRDJ3; D gene unclear. The CDR3 consists of 13 residues. CDR1 and CDR2 from the germline V gene are GEAIGNYY and EKD. Trimming left V 0 bases short and J 4 bases short, with 0 bases between. The CDR3 DNA reads as TGTGCCTGTGACACCTGGGACACCCGACAGATGTTTTTC. The encoded protein is CACDTWDTRQMFF.

In this sample, this clone turned up a few times. One end of the junction varies from germline; a read error may be responsible. This chain joins TRDV2 and TRDJ3; 12 bases agree with TRDD3. CDR3 length: 22 residues. Germline loops: CDR1 GEAIGNYY, CDR2 EKD. CDR3: CACKGAFLPTGGYTWDARQMFF. CDR3 nucleotides: TGTGCCTGTAAGGGGGCCTTCCTACCTACTGGGGGATACACTTGGGACGCCCGACAGATGTTTTTC.

As regards this clone: This may come from a read error, since a much larger clone is one base off. V and J are TRDV2 and TRDJ3, with 11 bases identical to TRDD3. Germline CDR1 and CDR2: GEAIGNYY and EKD. The CDR3 is 18 residues long. The CDR3 sequence: CARDNTGGYSWDTRQMFF. The DNA of the CDR3 is TGTGCCCGTGACAATACTGGGGGATACTCCTGGGACACCCGACAGATGTTTTTC.